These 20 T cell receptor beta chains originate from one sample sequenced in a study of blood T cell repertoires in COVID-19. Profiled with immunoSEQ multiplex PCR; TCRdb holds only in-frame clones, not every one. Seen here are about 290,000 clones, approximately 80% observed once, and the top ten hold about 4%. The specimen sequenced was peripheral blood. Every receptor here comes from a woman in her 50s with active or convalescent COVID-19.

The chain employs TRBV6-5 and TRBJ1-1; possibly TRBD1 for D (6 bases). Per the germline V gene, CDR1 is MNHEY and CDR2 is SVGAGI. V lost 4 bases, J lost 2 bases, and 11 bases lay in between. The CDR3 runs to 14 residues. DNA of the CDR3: TGTGCCAGCAGTTCCAGGGGTGTCAACACTGAAGCTTTCTTT. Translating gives CASSSRGVNTEAFF.

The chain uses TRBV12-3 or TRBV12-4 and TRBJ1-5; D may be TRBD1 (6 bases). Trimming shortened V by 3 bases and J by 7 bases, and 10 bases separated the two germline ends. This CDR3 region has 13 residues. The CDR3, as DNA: TGTGCCAGCAGTTTCGGGGGGCAACAGCCCCAGCATTTT. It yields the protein CASSFGGQQPQHF.

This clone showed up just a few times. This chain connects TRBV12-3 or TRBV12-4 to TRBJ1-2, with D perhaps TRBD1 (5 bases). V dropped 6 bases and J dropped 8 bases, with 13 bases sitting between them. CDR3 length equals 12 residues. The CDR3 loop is CASSHKGYGYTF. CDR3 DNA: TGTGCCAGCAGCCATAAGGGGTACGGCTACACCTTC.

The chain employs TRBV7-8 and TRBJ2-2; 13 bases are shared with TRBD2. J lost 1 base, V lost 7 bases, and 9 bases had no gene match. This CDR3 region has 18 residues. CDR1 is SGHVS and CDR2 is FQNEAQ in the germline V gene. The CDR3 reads CASKNGLAGALNTGELFF. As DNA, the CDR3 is TGTGCCAGCAAAAACGGACTAGCGGGGGCCTTGAACACCGGGGAGCTGTTTTTT. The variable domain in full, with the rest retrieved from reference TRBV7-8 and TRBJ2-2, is GAGVSQSPRYKVAKRGQDVALRCDPISGHVSLFWYQQALGQGPEFLTYFQNEAQLDKSGLPSDRFFAERPEGSVSTLKIQRTQQEDSAVYLCASKNGLAGALNTGELFFGEGSRLTVL.

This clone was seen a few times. CDR3 amino acids: CSALGAGDTGELFF. CDR3 nucleotide sequence: TGCAGCGCGCTAGGGGCAGGGGACACCGGGGAGCTGTTTTTT. This sequence joins TRBV29-1 and TRBJ2-2; possible D gene TRBD1, 6 bases. The CDR3 totals 14 residues. Germline CDR1 SQVTM, CDR2 ANQGSEA. Trimming took 7 bases from V and 3 from J, leaving 15 bases between them.

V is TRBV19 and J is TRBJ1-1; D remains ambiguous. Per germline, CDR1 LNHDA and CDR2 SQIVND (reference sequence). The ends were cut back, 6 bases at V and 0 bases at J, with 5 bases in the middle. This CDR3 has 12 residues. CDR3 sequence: CASSPVNTEAFF. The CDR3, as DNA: TGTGCCAGTAGCCCGGTGAACACTGAAGCTTTCTTT.

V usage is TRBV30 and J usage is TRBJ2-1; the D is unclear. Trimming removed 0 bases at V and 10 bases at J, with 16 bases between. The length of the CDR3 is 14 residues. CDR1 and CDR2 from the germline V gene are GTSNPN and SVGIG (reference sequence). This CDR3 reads CAWSVIGAASEQFF. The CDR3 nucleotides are TGTGCCTGGAGTGTAATCGGTGCGGCCAGCGAGCAGTTCTTC.

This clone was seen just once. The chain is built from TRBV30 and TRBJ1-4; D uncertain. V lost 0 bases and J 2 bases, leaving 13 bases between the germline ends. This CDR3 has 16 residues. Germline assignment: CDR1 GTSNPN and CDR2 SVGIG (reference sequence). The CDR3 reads CAWSVTRLRTNEKLFF. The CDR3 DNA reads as TGTGCCTGGAGTGTAACGAGGTTACGGACTAATGAAAAACTGTTTTTT.

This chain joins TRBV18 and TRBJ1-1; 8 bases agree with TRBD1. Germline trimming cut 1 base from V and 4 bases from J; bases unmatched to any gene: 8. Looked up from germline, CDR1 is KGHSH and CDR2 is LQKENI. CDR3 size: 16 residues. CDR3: CASSPLTTGEGTEAFF. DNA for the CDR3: TGTGCCAGCTCACCACTAACGACAGGGGAGGGCACTGAAGCTTTCTTT.

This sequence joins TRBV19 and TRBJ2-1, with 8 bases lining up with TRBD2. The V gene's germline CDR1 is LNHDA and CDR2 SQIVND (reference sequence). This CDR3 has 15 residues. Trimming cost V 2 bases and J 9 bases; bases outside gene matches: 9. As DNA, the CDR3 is TGTGCCAGTAGTATAAGTAGCGGGATAGGGGGTGAGCAGTTCTTC. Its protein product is CASSISSGIGGEQFF. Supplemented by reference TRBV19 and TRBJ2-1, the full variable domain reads DGGITQSPKYLFRKEGQNVTLSCEQNLNHDAMYWYRQDPGQGLRLIYYSQIVNDFQKGDIAEGYSVSREKKESFPLTVTSAQKNPTAFYLCASSISSGIGGEQFFGPGTRLTVL.

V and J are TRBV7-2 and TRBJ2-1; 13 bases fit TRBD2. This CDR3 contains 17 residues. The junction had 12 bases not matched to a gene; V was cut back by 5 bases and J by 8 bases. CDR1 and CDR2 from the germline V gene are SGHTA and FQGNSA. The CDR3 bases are TGTGCCAGCAGCGCTCGACTAGCGGGAGGAAGTAGAGATGAGCAGTTCTTC. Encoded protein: CASSARLAGGSRDEQFF.

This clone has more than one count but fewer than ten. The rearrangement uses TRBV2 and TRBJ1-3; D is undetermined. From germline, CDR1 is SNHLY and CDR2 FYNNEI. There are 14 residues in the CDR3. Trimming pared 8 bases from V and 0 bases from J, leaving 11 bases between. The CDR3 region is CASWRASSGNTIYF. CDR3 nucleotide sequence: TGTGCCAGCTGGCGGGCATCCTCTGGAAACACCATATATTTT.

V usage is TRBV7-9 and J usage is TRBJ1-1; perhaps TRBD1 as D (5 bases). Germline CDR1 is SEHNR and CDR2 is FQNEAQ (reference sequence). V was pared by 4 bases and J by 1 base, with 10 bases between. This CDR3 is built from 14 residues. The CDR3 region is CASSSLGGNTEAFF. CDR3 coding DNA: TGTGCCAGCAGCTCCCTGGGGGGGAACACTGAAGCTTTCTTT.

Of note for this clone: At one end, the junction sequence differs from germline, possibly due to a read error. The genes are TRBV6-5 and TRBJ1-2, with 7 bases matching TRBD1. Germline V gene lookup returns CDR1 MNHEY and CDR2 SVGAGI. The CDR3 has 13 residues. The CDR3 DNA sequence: TGCCCGACAGGGCGCCCAGCCCGGTATGGCTACACCTTC. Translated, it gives CPTGRPARYGYTF.

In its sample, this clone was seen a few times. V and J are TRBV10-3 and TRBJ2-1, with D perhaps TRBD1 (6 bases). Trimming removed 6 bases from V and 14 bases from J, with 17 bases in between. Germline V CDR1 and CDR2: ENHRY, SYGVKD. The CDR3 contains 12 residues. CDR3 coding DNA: TGTGCCATCAGGCAGGGGTCCAACGGGGAGTTCTTC. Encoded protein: CAIRQGSNGEFF.

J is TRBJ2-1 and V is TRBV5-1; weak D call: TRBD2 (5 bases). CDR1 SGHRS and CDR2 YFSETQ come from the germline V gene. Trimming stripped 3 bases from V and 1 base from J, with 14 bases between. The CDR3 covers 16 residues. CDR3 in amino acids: CASSSGLAPSYNEQFF. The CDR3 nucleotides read TGCGCCAGCAGCTCGGGGTTAGCGCCGTCCTACAATGAGCAGTTCTTC.

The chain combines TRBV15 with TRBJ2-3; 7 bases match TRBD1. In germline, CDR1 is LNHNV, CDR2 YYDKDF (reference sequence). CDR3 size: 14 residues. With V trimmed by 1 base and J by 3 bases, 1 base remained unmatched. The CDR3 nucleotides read TGTGCCACCAGCAGAGCACAGGGGACAGATACGCAGTATTTT. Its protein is CATSRAQGTDTQYF. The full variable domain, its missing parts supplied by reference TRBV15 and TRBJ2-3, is DAMVIQNPRYQVTQFGKPVTLSCSQTLNHNVMYWYQQKSSQAPKLLFHYYDKDFNNEADTPDNFQSRRPNTSFCFLDIRSPGLGDTAMYLCATSRAQGTDTQYFGPGTRLTVL.

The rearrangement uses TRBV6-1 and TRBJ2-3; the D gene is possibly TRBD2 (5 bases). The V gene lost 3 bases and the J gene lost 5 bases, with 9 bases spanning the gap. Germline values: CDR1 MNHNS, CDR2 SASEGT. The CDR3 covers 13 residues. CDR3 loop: CASSDIRGDTQYF. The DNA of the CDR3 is TGTGCCAGCAGTGATATCCGGGGAGATACGCAGTATTTT.

The CDR3 reads CASSQGEEWDTQYF. The DNA for the CDR3 is TGTGCCAGCAGCCAAGGGGAAGAGTGGGATACGCAGTATTTT. The chain is built from TRBV11-3 and TRBJ2-3; possibly TRBD1 for D (5 bases). The CDR3 length is 14 residues. Germline CDR1 and CDR2: SGHNT and YENEEA. Trimming took off 5 bases at V and 6 bases at J, with 15 bases between the two ends. Looking up the rest from reference TRBV11-3 and TRBJ2-3 gives the full variable domain: EAGVVQSPRYKIIEKKQPVAFWCNPISGHNTLYWYLQNLGQGPELLIRYENEEAVDDSQLPKDRFSAERLKGVDSTLKIQPAELGDSAVYLCASSQGEEWDTQYFGPGTRLTVL.

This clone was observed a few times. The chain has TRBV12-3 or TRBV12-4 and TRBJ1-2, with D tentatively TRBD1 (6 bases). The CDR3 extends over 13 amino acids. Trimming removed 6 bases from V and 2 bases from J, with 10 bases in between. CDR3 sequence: CASRRQANYGYTF. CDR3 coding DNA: TGTGCCAGCAGAAGACAGGCAAACTATGGCTACACCTTC.